The 32 T cell receptor beta chains below were found in one sample sequenced in a study of response to subunit inactivated influenza vaccine. TCRdb used MiXCR to reprocess the RT-PCR reads, holding one entry per CDR3 protein. The sample lists hundreds of thousands of distinct CDR3 sequences, 25% seen once, with over 1.5% in the top ten. This specimen consisted of CD4+ T cells sorted from PBMCs, obtained 4 to 6 days after vaccination. The origin of the receptors is a man over 45 who received an inactivated influenza vaccine.

This clonotype was seen a few times. The rearrangement joins TRBV5-1 to TRBJ1-2; 8 positions agree with TRBD1. V shed 6 bases, J shed 5 bases, and the junction held 12 bases outside the gene matches. This CDR3 is 15 amino acids long. Germline V gene lookup returns CDR1 SGHRS and CDR2 YFSETQ. Written as DNA, the CDR3 is TGCGCCAGCAAGGCAGGGGGCGATTCGGGATATGGCTACACCTTC. It translates to CASKAGGDSGYGYTF.

Written as DNA, the CDR3 is TGTGCCAGCAGCGTGTACGCGGGAGAGACCCAGTACTTC. Its translation is CASSVYAGETQYF. The rearrangement uses TRBV9 and TRBJ2-5, with D perhaps matching TRBD2 (5 bases). In germline, CDR1 is SGDLS, CDR2 YYNGEE. The V and J ends lost 2 bases and 4 bases respectively, with 9 bases between them. The CDR3 is 13 amino acids.

This clonotype has just a few counts. The J gene is TRBJ2-1, the V gene TRBV12-3 or TRBV12-4; 10 positions agree with TRBD1. V lost 7 bases to trimming and J lost 8 bases; unmatched junction nucleotides: 8. CDR3 size: 14 residues. CDR3 bases: TGTGCCAGCACCCGGGACAGGGGCATCTATGAGCAGTTCTTC. It translates to CASTRDRGIYEQFF.

This clonotype was detected many times. V and J are TRBV28 and TRBJ2-4; perhaps TRBD1 as D (6 bases). Germline V lookup: CDR1 MDHEN, CDR2 SYDVKM. V shed 1 base and J shed 8 bases, with 12 bases lying between them. The CDR3 is made up of 14 amino acids. DNA for the CDR3: TGTGCCAGCAGTTTATTGGGACAAGGAGACATTCAGTACTTC. Protein sequence: CASSLLGQGDIQYF.

The genes are TRBV4-2 and TRBJ2-1, with 7 positions matching TRBD1. CDR1 is LGHNA, CDR2 YNFKEQ, per germline. Unmatched junction bases numbered 7, after V lost 0 bases and J lost 8 bases. This CDR3 has 15 amino acids. In nucleotides, the CDR3 is TGTGCCAGCAGCCAAGATCCCAGGGGGAGTCATGAGCAGTTCTTC. Residues: CASSQDPRGSHEQFF.

This rearrangement joins TRBV10-3 to TRBJ2-2; 8 bases line up with TRBD1. Germline assignment: CDR1 ENHRY and CDR2 SYGVKD. This CDR3 spans 14 amino acids. After removal of 7 bases from V and 1 base from J, the junction contained 2 bases not matched to a gene. CDR3 sequence (DNA): TGTGCCATCATGGGACAGGAGAACACCGGGGAGCTGTTTTTT. Residues: CAIMGQENTGELFF.

This chain joins TRBV5-6 and TRBJ2-5; D uncertain. This CDR3 is 15 amino acids long. The germline CDR1 and CDR2 sequences are SGHDT and YYEEEE. With 0 bases removed from V and 2 bases from J, the gap between germline ends came to 11 bases. In DNA, the CDR3 is TGTGCCAGCAGCTTGGTCGGCAGGAATCAAGAGACCCAGTACTTC. Translated: CASSLVGRNQETQYF. Combining the CDR3 with reference TRBV5-6 and TRBJ2-5 gives the whole variable domain DAGVTQSPTHLIKTRGQQVTLRCSPKSGHDTVSWYQQALGQGPQFIFQYYEEEERQRGNFPDRFSGHQFPNYSSELNVNALLLGDSALYLCASSLVGRNQETQYFGPGTRLLVL.

The rearrangement uses TRBV28 and TRBJ2-3; 8 nucleotides line up with TRBD2. The CDR3 runs 17 residues. The germline V gene has CDR1 MDHEN and CDR2 SYDVKM. The J segment lost 0 bases and the V segment lost 3 bases, leaving 8 bases of the junction unmatched. The CDR3 loop is CASSFRVAGTSTDTQYF. The CDR3 DNA is TGTGCCAGCAGTTTTAGGGTAGCGGGGACTAGCACAGATACGCAGTATTTT.

The J gene is TRBJ2-2, the V gene TRBV10-2; TRBD1 matches at 7 bases. The CDR3 is 15 amino acids. Per germline, CDR1 WSHSY and CDR2 SAAADI. The V gene end was trimmed by 4 bases and the J gene end by 4 bases; junction bases not matched to a gene: 6. CDR3 bases: TGCGCCAGCAGTGTCCTACAGGGGAGCACCGGGGAGCTGTTTTTT. This translates into CASSVLQGSTGELFF.

In its sample, this clonotype was seen a few times. This sequence joins TRBV29-1 and TRBJ2-7, with D tentatively TRBD1 (6 bases). Germline CDR1 is SQVTM and CDR2 is ANQGSEA. The CDR3 loop spans 12 amino acids. V was cut by 7 bases and J by 3 bases, with 13 bases left in between. The CDR3 DNA reads as TGCAGCGGGAGGATGGGACACTACGAGCAGTACTTC. Its protein is CSGRMGHYEQYF.

This clonotype was seen only a few times. The chain employs TRBV4-2 and TRBJ2-1; no firm D call. The V gene's germline CDR1 is LGHNA and CDR2 YNFKEQ. This CDR3 spans 12 amino acids. The ends were cut back, 0 bases at V and 6 bases at J, with 3 bases in the middle. DNA for the CDR3: TGTGCCAGCAGCCAAGAAGGCAATGAGCAGTTCTTC. Amino acids: CASSQEGNEQFF.

This clonotype was recorded a few times. The V gene is TRBV7-8, the J gene TRBJ2-7, with D uncertain. The germline V and J ends were trimmed by 4 bases and 1 base, with 11 bases remaining between them. The CDR3 sequence is 14 residues long. Germline lookup yields CDR1 SGHVS and CDR2 FQNEAQ. CDR3 amino acids: CASSWRLDSYEQYF. The CDR3 bases are TGTGCCAGCAGCTGGCGACTGGATTCCTACGAGCAGTACTTC.

The genes are TRBV11-1 and TRBJ2-2; tentative D call: TRBD2 (6 bases). Germline CDR1 reads SGHAT; CDR2 reads FQDESV (reference sequence). Trimming left V 3 bases short and J 0 bases short, with 17 bases between. The CDR3 is 18 residues long. CDR3 region: CASSFRPGGQANTGELFF. The CDR3 bases are TGTGCCAGCAGCTTCCGCCCCGGAGGGCAAGCGAACACCGGGGAGCTGTTTTTT.

A remark on this clonotype: The junction differs from germline at one of its ends, possibly a read error. CDR3 in DNA: TGCTGTGCTAGAGGACTACTAGCGGGAGTAACAGATACGCAGTATTTT. Residues: CCARGLLAGVTDTQYF. The J gene is TRBJ2-3, the V gene TRBV20-1, with 11 bases aligning to TRBD2. The CDR3 extends over 16 amino acids. In germline, CDR1 is DFQATT, CDR2 SNEGSKA (reference sequence).

This chain joins TRBV10-3 and TRBJ2-3; unclear D gene. This CDR3 spans 12 amino acids. Germline-derived CDR1 and CDR2 are ENHRY and SYGVKD. The V and J ends lost 10 bases and 1 base respectively, with 9 bases between them. CDR3 protein: CATSLGTDTQYF. CDR3 in DNA: TGTGCCACATCCCTGGGCACAGATACGCAGTATTTT.

V is TRBV6-5 and J is TRBJ2-5; 11 bases align to TRBD1. Germline loops: CDR1 MNHEY, CDR2 SVGAGI. Trimming at V came to 6 bases and at J to 5 bases, leaving 5 bases not matched to a gene. The length of the CDR3 is 14 residues. CDR3: CASRLGQGAETQYF. The CDR3 DNA is TGTGCCAGCAGACTCGGACAGGGGGCCGAGACCCAGTACTTC.

The CDR3 coding sequence is TGTGCCAGCAGCACTGGCGGCAGGGGTTTCCTAGGCTCCTACAATGAGCAGTTCTTC. Its translation is CASSTGGRGFLGSYNEQFF. The chain couples TRBV5-5 to TRBJ2-1, with a possible D match to TRBD1 (6 bases). Germline loops: CDR1 SGHKS, CDR2 YYEKEE (reference sequence). With 4 bases removed from V and 0 bases from J, the gap between germline ends came to 23 bases. CDR3 length equals 19 residues.

This chain connects TRBV7-2 to TRBJ2-3; 10 bases agree with TRBD2. V shed 1 base and J 5 bases; nucleotides not matched to a gene: 9. CDR3 length: 17 amino acids. CDR1 and CDR2 (germline): SGHTA, FQGNSA. The chain's CDR3 is CASSLVVLAGRGDTQYF. Here the CDR3 DNA reads TGTGCCAGCAGCTTAGTTGTACTAGCGGGGAGGGGAGATACGCAGTATTTT.

Only a few counts were recorded for this clonotype. The chain has TRBV4-2 and TRBJ2-7; 10 bases line up with TRBD1. CDR1 is LGHNA, CDR2 YNFKEQ, per germline. The CDR3 extends over 17 amino acids. With 3 bases clipped from V and 2 bases from J, the junction kept 10 bases outside the gene matches. The CDR3 nucleotides are TGTGCCAGCAGCCAGGACCCGACAGGGGGCTTTACCTACGAGCAGTACTTC. This codes for CASSQDPTGGFTYEQYF.

The rearrangement links TRBV6-7 to TRBJ1-5, with TRBD1 matching 8 bases. Being an ORF, TRBV6-7 has a function that is uncertain. The CDR3 covers 20 residues. After removal of 0 bases from V and 7 bases from J, the junction contained 20 bases not matched to a gene. CDR3 region: CASSYSPRTGRWGSGQPQHF. DNA for the CDR3: TGTGCCAGCAGTTACTCCCCTCGGACAGGGCGCTGGGGAAGTGGGCAGCCCCAGCATTTT.

The J gene is TRBJ2-3, the V gene TRBV29-1; D gene uncertain. Germline V gives CDR1 SQVTM, CDR2 ANQGSEA. V dropped 5 bases and J dropped 4 bases, with 10 bases sitting between them. The CDR3 sequence is 12 residues long. The CDR3 loop reads CSVTAGADTQYF. The CDR3 nucleotides read TGCAGCGTTACGGCTGGGGCAGATACGCAGTATTTT.

The genes are TRBV20-1 and TRBJ1-1; no firm D call. V was clipped by 0 bases and J by 1 base, with 15 bases between them. This CDR3 has 16 residues. Per germline, CDR1 DFQATT and CDR2 SNEGSKA (reference sequence). The CDR3 reads CSARDWGIPTNTEAFF. The CDR3 nucleotides read TGCAGTGCTAGAGATTGGGGTATCCCGACGAACACTGAAGCTTTCTTT.

The table lists this clonotype with a few counts. In DNA form, the CDR3 reads TGTGCCAGCAAAGAGGGGAACACTGAAGCTTTCTTT. Its protein is CASKEGNTEAFF. The V gene is TRBV6-1, the J gene TRBJ1-1, with unresolved D. The CDR3 runs to 12 residues. V dropped 7 bases and J dropped 1 base, with 7 bases sitting between them. The germline V gene has CDR1 MNHNS and CDR2 SASEGT.

The chain combines TRBV20-1 with TRBJ2-1; D gene unclear. CDR1 and CDR2 (germline): DFQATT, SNEGSKA (reference sequence). The CDR3 is made up of 13 amino acids. Trimming removed 7 bases from V and 8 bases from J, with 18 bases in between. The CDR3 spells CSVPGLGIHEQFF. The CDR3 DNA is TGCAGTGTTCCCGGCCTCGGCATCCATGAGCAGTTCTTC.

The chain employs TRBV27 and TRBJ2-3; D is undetermined. The CDR3 has 16 residues. The germline CDR1 and CDR2 sequences are MNHEY and SMNVEV (reference sequence). The V end lost 5 bases, the J end lost 7 bases, and 22 bases lay between the germline ends. The CDR3 region is CASSPPRPQWRYTQYF. The CDR3 nucleotides are TGTGCCAGCAGTCCTCCGCGACCTCAGTGGCGATATACGCAGTATTTT.

The chain combines TRBV3-1 with TRBJ2-1; D is unclear. Germline CDR1 reads LGHDT; CDR2 reads YNNKEL (reference sequence). The V end was cut by 1 base, the J end by 5 bases, with 9 bases between. This CDR3 has 14 residues. The CDR3 loop is CASSQAYTDNEQFF. The CDR3 coding sequence is TGTGCCAGCAGCCAAGCCTACACCGACAATGAGCAGTTCTTC.

The sample holds a few counts of this clonotype. The chain links TRBV20-1 to TRBJ2-4; 9 bases match TRBD1. V was pared by 6 bases and J by 7 bases, with 19 bases of the junction left unmatched. The CDR3 has 17 residues. CDR1 is DFQATT, CDR2 SNEGSKA, per germline (reference sequence). The CDR3, as DNA: TGCAGTGCGAAAGGGAGTTTGGGGACAGGGACCCTCAACATTCAGTACTTC. It translates to CSAKGSLGTGTLNIQYF.

The chain combines TRBV6-2 or TRBV6-3 with TRBJ2-1; D might be TRBD1 or TRBD2, each matching 6 bases. Between the trimmed V and J ends, which lost 10 bases and 4 bases, there was a span of 17 bases. Germline V CDR1 and CDR2: MNHEY, SVGEGT. The CDR3 runs to 14 residues. CDR3 region: CATGPGAGYNEQFF. The CDR3 coding sequence is TGTGCCACTGGCCCGGGGGCCGGGTACAATGAGCAGTTCTTC.

This clonotype has just a few counts. This sequence joins TRBV6-5 and TRBJ2-3; 7 bases match TRBD1. The CDR3 runs 18 residues. V lost 4 bases, J lost 0 bases, and 13 bases stayed unmatched. Germline V gene lookup returns CDR1 MNHEY and CDR2 SVGAGI. The CDR3, as DNA: TGTGCCAGCAGTTTCACAACCGGGACAGCACCTAGCACAGATACGCAGTATTTT. Amino acids: CASSFTTGTAPSTDTQYF.

The rearrangement uses TRBV12-3 or TRBV12-4 and TRBJ2-1, with 9 bases fitting TRBD2. This CDR3 has 16 residues. Germline trimming cut 5 bases from V and 1 base from J; bases unmatched to any gene: 6. The CDR3: CASSPLAGPSYNEQFF. For the CDR3, the DNA is TGTGCCAGCAGTCCGCTAGCGGGGCCGTCCTACAATGAGCAGTTCTTC.

The chain carries TRBV6-4 and TRBJ2-2, with 7 positions matching TRBD2. CDR1 and CDR2 (germline): MRHNA, SNTAGT. The CDR3 extends over 19 amino acids. Trimming at V came to 5 bases and at J to 6 bases, leaving 21 bases not matched to a gene. For the CDR3, the DNA is TGTGCCAGCAGTATCCGGGCCCCGTTGGCGGGAGTATTGGCCGGGGAGCTGTTTTTT. It yields the protein CASSIRAPLAGVLAGELFF.

In its sample, this clonotype was seen a few times. The J gene is TRBJ2-3, the V gene TRBV5-8; TRBD1 agrees at 8 bases. Germline V CDR1 and CDR2: SGHTS, YDEGEE. J lost 4 bases, V lost 3 bases, and 7 bases had no gene match. This CDR3 region has 15 residues. CDR3 region: CASSSMDRAADTQYF. The CDR3, as DNA: TGTGCCAGCAGCTCCATGGACAGGGCTGCAGATACGCAGTATTTT.